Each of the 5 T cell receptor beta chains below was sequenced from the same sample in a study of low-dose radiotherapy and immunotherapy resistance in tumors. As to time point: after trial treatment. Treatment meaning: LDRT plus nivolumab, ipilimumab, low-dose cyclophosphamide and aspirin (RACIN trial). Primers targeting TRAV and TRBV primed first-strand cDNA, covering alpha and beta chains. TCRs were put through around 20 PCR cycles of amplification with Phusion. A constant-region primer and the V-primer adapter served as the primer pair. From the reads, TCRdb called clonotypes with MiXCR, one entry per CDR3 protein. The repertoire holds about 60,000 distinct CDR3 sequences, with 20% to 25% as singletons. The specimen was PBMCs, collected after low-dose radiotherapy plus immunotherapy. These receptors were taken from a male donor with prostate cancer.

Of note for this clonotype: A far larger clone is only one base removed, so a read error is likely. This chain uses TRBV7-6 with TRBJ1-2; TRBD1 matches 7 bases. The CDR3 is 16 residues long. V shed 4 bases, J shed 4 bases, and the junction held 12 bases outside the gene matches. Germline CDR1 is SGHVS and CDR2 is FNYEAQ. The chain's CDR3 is CASSSGRRGGSYGYTF. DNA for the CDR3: TGTGCCAGCAGCTCCGGACGGAGAGGGGGCAGCTATGGCTACACCTTC.

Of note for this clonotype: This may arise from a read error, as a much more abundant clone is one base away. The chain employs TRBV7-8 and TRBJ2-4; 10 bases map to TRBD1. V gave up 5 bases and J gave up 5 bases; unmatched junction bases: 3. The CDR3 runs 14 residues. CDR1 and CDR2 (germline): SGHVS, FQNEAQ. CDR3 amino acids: CASSPGTGENIQYF. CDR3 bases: TGTGCCAGCAGCCCCGGGACAGGGGAAAACATTCAGTACTTC.

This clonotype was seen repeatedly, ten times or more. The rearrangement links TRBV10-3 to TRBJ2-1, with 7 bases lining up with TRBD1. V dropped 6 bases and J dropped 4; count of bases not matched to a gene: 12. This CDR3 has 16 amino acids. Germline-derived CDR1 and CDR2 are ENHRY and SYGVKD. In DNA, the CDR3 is TGTGCCATCAGGGACGAAGGGGGCGCAACGTACAATGAGCAGTTCTTC. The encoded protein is CAIRDEGGATYNEQFF.

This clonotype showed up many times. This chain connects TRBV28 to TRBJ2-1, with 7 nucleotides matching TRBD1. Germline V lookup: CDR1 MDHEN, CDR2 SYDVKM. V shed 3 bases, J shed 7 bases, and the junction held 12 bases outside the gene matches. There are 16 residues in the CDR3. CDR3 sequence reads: CASSFTLGGVGNEQFF. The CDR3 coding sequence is TGTGCCAGCAGTTTTACCCTAGGGGGCGTAGGAAATGAGCAGTTCTTC.

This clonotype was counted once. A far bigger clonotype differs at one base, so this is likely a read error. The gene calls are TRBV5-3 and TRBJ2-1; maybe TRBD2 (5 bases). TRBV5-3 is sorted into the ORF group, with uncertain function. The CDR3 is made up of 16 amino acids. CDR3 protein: CASSLGRTRPYNEQFF. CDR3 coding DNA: TGTGCCAGCAGCTTGGGGAGAACCAGACCCTACAATGAGCAGTTCTTC.